This T cell receptor (beta chain) was captured by sequencing in a study of T cells in Graves' hyperthyroidism and ophthalmopathy. Trimming cost V 0 bases and J 0 bases, with 9 bases left between them. The germline gives CDR1 MNHNS, CDR2 SASEGT. The CDR3 extends over 16 amino acids. Amplification of TCR beta CDR3 regions was performed using RNA transcripts as template. The HTBI primer set drove a first-round RT-PCR of the TCR CDR3. TCRdb fed the multiplex PCR reads into MiXCR, producing one record per CDR3 protein. The sample holds about 560,000 distinct CDR3 sequences, over 15% seen once. Any patient presenting with uncontrolled infection, other autoimmune disease, pregnancy or lactation was left out.

The sample was blood. The sequence was collected from a woman under 30 with Graves' hyperthyroidism. The V and J genes are TRBV6-1 and TRBJ1-5; a possible D gene is TRBD1 (6 bases). The CDR3 sequence is CASSEAWGHSNQPQHF. CDR3 nucleotides: TGTGCCAGCAGTGAAGCTTGGGGACATAGCAATCAGCCCCAGCATTTT.